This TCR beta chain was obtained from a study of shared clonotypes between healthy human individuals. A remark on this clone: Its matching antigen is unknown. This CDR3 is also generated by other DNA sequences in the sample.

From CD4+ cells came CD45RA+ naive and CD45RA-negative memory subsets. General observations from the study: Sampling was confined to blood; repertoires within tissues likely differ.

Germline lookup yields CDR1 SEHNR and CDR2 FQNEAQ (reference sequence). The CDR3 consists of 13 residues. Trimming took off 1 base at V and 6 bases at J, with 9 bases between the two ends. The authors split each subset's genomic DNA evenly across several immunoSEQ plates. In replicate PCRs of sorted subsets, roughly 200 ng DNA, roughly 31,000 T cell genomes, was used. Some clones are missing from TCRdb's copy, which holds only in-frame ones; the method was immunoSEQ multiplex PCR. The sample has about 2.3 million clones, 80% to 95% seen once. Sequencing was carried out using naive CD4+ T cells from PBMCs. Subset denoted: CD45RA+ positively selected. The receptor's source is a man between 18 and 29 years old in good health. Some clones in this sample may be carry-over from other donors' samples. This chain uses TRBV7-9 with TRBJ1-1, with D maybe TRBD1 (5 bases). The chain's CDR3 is CASSLEGPAEAFF. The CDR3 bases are TGTGCCAGCAGCTTAGAGGGGCCTGCTGAAGCTTTCTTT.